This TCR beta chain was recovered during a study of T-cell memory formation after mild COVID-19. One entry per CDR3 protein results from TCRdb running MiXCR on the 5' RACE reads. The table shows under 300,000 distinct CDR3 sequences, with 15% to 20% occurring only once. This CDR3 contains 16 residues. V lost 4 bases to trimming and J lost 9 bases, with 22 bases between them. Germline V lookup: CDR1 MDHEN, CDR2 SYDVKM. The chain recombines TRBV28 with TRBJ2-1, with D unresolved. Material: PBMCs or a T cell subset sorted from them (not recorded which). The TCR comes from a man aged 18-30 years who had mild COVID-19 (a few samples of this study predate the infection). Cell type and time point are not known. The CDR3 is CASSSARWNIGSEQFF. CDR3 bases: TGTGCCAGCAGTTCCGCGCGCTGGAATATCGGAAGTGAGCAGTTCTTC.